The source of this T cell receptor (beta chain) is a study of cytomegalovirus exposure and HLA in healthy donors. Study outcomes and limitations: In a later analysis, at a false discovery rate of 0.05, 16,951 TCR beta sequences were associated with HLA alleles.

PCR primers comprised 60 Vbeta and 13 Jbeta primers. Produced via immunoSEQ multiplex PCR; TCRdb's table is partial and in-frame only. The sample data list roughly 27,000 clones. Note on this clone: Its target is not known.

This CDR3 has 13 amino acids. The germline V gene has CDR1 MNHNS and CDR2 SASEGT. V dropped 3 bases and J dropped 2 bases, with 7 bases sitting between them. This clonotype originated in a man aged 25-45 years in good health and CMV-seronegative. The sequenced sample consisted of PBMCs. V gene TRBV6-1 combines with J gene TRBJ1-1; D gene unclear. The CDR3 sequence is CASSDQANTEAFF. CDR3 in DNA: TGTGCCAGCAGTGATCAGGCTAACACTGAAGCTTTCTTT.